This TCR beta chain originates from a study of blood T cell repertoires in COVID-19. Study-level information: COVID-19 samples collected from the United States, Italy and Spain covered acute and convalescent phases. Nucleic acid was either cDNA or gDNA, and it came from T cells, B-cell-depleted T cells, or PBMCs.

This clone has only one observation. The authors' processing: Reference gene primer amplification yielded estimated nucleated cell counts. Sequencing used immunoSEQ multiplex PCR; TCRdb keeps in-frame clones, though not all of them. Clone size and the V and J calls come from that table; the DNA yielded D and trimming. Here the sample spans 250,000 to 350,000 clones, more than 80% being singletons. In germline, CDR1 is SNHLY, CDR2 FYNNEI. Trimming removed 8 bases from V and 0 bases from J; junction bases left unmatched: 4. The CDR3 extends over 14 amino acids. The sequenced material came from peripheral blood. The TCR comes from a woman in her 30s with active or convalescent COVID-19. The genes are TRBV2 and TRBJ1-5; 7 positions agree with TRBD1. CDR3 sequence reads: CASCTGVSNQPQHF. The CDR3 DNA reads as TGTGCCAGCTGTACAGGGGTTAGCAATCAGCCCCAGCATTTT.